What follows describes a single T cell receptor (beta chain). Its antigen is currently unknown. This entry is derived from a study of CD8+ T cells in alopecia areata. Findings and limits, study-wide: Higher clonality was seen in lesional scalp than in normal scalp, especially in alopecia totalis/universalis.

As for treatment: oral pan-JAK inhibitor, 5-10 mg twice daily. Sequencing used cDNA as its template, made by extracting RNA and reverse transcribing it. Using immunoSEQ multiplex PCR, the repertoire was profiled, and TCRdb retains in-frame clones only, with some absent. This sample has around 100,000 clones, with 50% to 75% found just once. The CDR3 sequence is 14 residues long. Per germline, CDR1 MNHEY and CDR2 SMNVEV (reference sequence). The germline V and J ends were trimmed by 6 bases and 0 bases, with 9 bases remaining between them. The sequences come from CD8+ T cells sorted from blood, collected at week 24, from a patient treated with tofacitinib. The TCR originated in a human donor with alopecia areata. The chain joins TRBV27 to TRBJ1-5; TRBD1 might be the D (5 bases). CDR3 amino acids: CASSGGYSNQPQHF. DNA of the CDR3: TGTGCCAGCAGCGGGGGATATAGCAATCAGCCCCAGCATTTT.